This record concerns one T cell receptor (beta chain) sequence. The antigen is unknown. As every portion of the isolated RNA was reverse transcribed, the sequencing read expressed TCRB transcripts. TCRdb keeps only in-frame clones here, not all; method: immunoSEQ multiplex PCR. The data contain 200,000 to 250,000 clones, approximately 10% of them singletons. Germline values: CDR1 MDHEN, CDR2 SYDVKM. This CDR3 has 14 residues. The ends lost 5 bases at V and 2 bases at J; junction bases unmatched: 6. The entry originates in a study of beta chain features in type 1 diabetes. Study-wide context: Patients looked much like healthy donors when it came to age, gender and cell yields. Study-wide results and limits: Highly expressing activated T cells could be over-counted with a cDNA template.

Sequenced input: central memory CD4+ T cells from blood. The origin of this receptor is a man aged 18 to 29 in good health. This sequence joins TRBV28 and TRBJ2-7; 7 nucleotides line up with TRBD1. This CDR3 is CASSPPGQPYEQYF. CDR3 nucleotides: TGTGCCAGCAGTCCGCCGGGACAGCCCTACGAGCAGTACTTC.